This TCR beta chain stems from a study of vaccination effects on CD4 cells after COVID-19. Turning to this clone: Its antigen is still unknown.

After expansion with viral peptide pools in the ViraFEST assay, antigen-specific CD4+ T cells were sequenced. Cultured cells yielded isolated CD4+ T cells after 10 to 11 days. The healthy vaccine recipients, who had no prior SARS-CoV-2 infection, showed negative nucleocapsid antibodies. Roughly 2.1 million PBMC were seeded per well and grown in the presence of around 10 IU/ml IL-2 and 8.5 to 10 ug/ml peptides. Per germline, CDR1 SGHTA and CDR2 FQGTGA. With 1 base removed from V and 5 bases from J, the gap between germline ends came to 14 bases. This CDR3 is built from 15 residues. TCRdb's table, derived via immunoSEQ multiplex PCR, lists solely in-frame clones and lacks some. Here the sample spans some 68,000 clones, about 80% being singletons.

The receptor was isolated from a human donor who received a COVID-19 vaccine. The chain uses TRBV7-3 and TRBJ2-5; tentative D call: TRBD2 (5 bases). The sample here was CD4+ T cells from PBMCs cultured with SARS-CoV-2 spike peptides, taken before COVID-19 vaccination. This CDR3 reads CASSLRATGGETQYF. The CDR3 nucleotides are TGTGCCAGCAGCTTAAGGGCCACGGGCGGGGAGACCCAGTACTTC.